This TCR beta chain was captured in a study of blood T cell repertoires in COVID-19. The overall study: From the United States, Italy and Spain came samples of acute and convalescent COVID-19. Sources were T cells, B-cell-depleted T cells, or PBMCs; the material itself was cDNA or gDNA.

J lost 6 bases, V lost 5 bases, and 7 bases had no gene match. The CDR3 length is 14 residues. Per the germline V gene, CDR1 is SGHDN and CDR2 is FVKESK. Original processing methods: Nucleated cell counts were estimated from reference gene primer amplification. TCRdb keeps only in-frame clones here, not all; method: immunoSEQ multiplex PCR. V and J calls and clone size are copied from that table; D and trimming were computed from the DNA. The sample lists a few hundred thousand clones, approximately 84% occurring once. This TCR derives from a man in his fifties or sixties with acute or convalescent COVID-19. The chain carries TRBV14 and TRBJ2-3; 8 nucleotides align to TRBD2. Sequenced: peripheral blood. For the CDR3, the DNA is TGTGCCAGCAGCAGTGGACTAGCAAGGGATACGCAGTATTTT. Its protein is CASSSGLARDTQYF.